This T cell receptor beta chain was observed in a study of blood T cell repertoires in COVID-19. Study context: The origin of the acute and convalescent COVID-19 samples was the United States, Italy and Spain. Sources were T cells, B-cell-depleted T cells, or PBMCs; the material itself was cDNA or gDNA.

This CDR3 is built from 17 residues. Trimming removed 4 bases at V and 0 bases at J, with 18 bases between. Germline V gene sequence: CDR1 SGHTA, CDR2 FQGNSA. In the original processing: Amplification of reference gene primers provided the estimated nucleated cell counts. This table comes from immunoSEQ multiplex PCR, and its TCRdb copy is limited to in-frame clones, with some not included. V and J calls and clone size are copied from that table; D and trimming were computed from the DNA. This repertoire shows 55,000 to 65,000 clones, roughly 86% found once; its top ten account for around 6.9%. The receptor comes from a man in his 60s with active or convalescent COVID-19. This rearrangement joins TRBV7-2 to TRBJ1-1, with D perhaps TRBD1 (5 bases). Sequencing was performed on peripheral blood. CDR3 in amino acids: CASSWDSIGQMNTEAFF. CDR3 coding DNA: TGTGCCAGCAGCTGGGATTCGATTGGACAAATGAACACTGAAGCTTTCTTT.